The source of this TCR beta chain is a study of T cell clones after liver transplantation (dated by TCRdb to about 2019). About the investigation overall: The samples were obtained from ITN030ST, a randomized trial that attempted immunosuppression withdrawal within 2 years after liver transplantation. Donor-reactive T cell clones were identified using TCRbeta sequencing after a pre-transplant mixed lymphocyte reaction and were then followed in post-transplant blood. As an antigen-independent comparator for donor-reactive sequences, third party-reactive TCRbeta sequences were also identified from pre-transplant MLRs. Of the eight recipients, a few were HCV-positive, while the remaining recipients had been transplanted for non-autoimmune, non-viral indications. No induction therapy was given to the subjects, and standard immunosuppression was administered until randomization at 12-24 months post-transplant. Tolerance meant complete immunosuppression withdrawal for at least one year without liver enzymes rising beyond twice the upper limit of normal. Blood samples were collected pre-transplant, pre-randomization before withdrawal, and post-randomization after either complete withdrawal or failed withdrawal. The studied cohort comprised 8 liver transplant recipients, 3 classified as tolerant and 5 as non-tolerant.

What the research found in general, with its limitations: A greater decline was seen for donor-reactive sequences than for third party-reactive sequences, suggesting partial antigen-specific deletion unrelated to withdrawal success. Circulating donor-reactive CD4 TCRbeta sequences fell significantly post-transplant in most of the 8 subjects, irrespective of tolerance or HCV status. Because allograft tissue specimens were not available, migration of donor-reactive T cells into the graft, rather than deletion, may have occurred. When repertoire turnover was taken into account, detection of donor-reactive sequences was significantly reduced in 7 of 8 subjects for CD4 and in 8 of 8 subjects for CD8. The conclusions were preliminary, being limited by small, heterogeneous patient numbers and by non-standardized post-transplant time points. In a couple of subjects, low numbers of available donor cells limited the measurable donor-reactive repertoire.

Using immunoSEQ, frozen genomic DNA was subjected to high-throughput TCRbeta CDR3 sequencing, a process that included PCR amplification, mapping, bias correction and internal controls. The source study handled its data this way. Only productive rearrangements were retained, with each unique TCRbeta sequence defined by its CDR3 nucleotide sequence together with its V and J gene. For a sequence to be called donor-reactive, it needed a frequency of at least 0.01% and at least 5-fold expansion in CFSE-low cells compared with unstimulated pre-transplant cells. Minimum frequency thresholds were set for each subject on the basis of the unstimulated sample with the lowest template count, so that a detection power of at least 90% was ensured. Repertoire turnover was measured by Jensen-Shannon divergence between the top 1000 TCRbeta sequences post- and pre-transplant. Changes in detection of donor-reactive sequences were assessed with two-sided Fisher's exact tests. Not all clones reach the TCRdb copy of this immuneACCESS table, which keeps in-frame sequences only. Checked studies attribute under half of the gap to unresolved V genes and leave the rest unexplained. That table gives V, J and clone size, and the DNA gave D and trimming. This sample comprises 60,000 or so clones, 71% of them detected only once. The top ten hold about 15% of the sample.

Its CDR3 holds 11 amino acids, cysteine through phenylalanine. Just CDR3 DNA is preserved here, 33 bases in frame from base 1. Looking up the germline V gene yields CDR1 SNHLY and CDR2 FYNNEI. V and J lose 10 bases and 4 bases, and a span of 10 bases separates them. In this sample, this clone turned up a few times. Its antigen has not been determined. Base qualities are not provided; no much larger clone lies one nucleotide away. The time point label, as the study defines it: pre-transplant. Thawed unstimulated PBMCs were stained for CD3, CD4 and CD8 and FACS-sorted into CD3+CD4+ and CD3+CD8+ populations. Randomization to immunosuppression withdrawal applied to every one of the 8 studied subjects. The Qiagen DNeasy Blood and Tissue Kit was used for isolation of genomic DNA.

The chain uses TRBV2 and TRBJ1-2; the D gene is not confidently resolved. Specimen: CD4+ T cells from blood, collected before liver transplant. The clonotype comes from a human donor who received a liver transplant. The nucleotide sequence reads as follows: TGTGCCATCCTGAGGGTCTATGGCTACACCTTC. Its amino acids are CAILRVYGYTF.